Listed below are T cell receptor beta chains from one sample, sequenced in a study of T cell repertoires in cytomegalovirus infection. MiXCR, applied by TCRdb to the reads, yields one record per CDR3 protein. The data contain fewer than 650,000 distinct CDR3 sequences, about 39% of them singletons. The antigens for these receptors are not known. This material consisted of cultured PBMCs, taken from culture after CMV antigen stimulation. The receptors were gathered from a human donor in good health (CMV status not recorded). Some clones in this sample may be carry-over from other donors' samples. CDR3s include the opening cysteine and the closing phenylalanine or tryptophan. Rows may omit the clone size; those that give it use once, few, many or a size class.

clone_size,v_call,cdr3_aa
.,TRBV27,CASKEISSYNSPLHF
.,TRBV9,CASSGSGRYNEQFF
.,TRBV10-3,CAIRPGTGGDEQYF
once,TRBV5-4,CASSSRRGGDEQFF
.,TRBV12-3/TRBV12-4,CASSSRWLGAGANVLTF
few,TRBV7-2,CASSLGDGRLNEKLFF
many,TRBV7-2,CASSLIAATGELFF
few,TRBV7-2,CAIVGPDTQYF
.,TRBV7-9,CASSNPSGATDTQYF
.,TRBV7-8,CASSLAKGIQGALDEQFF
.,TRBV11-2,CASSLRSGIAGANVLTF
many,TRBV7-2,CASSLPGAANYGYTF
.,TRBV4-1,CASSQDWVPPGLNTEAFF
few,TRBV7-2,CASSSAYRDGETFF
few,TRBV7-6,CASGSPQVWDEQYF
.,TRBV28,CASSWGGGSGANVLTF
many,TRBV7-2,CASSFSGQLNEQFF
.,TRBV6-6,CASKPGQITGELFF
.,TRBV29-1,CSVRSFRSGANVLTF
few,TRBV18,CASSPGQGYSNQPQHF
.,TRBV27,CASTRGVEQYF
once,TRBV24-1,CATSDRTGDNEQFF
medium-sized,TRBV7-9,CASSSIAVYNEQFF
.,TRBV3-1,CASSQRREPRLITYQETQYF
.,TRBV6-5,CASTASFPGSTGELFF
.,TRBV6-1,CASSWTLNTEAFF
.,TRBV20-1,CSARERAGDEQYF
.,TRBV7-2,CASSLERAGTDTQYF
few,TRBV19,CASSPSVGPETQYF
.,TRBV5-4,CASSLDSKNIQYF
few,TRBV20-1,CSARDGAGALYEQYF
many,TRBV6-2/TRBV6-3,CASRVKGQTYSNQPQHF
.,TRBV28,CASSSLLRADTQYF